The 25 T cell receptor beta chains below all came from one sample that was sequenced in a study of blood T cells in healthy people across ages. The use of a sample-barcoded 5' primer and a J-beta primer mix characterized a second PCR of roughly 6 to 11 cycles. One entry per CDR3 protein results from TCRdb running MiXCR on the 5' RACE reads. The sample has 800,000 or so distinct CDR3 sequences, 25% seen once. The same sample was also studied in work on T cells of mothers and their children.

Sequenced: blood. All receptors derive from a boy aged 10-17 years in good health.

V and J are TRBV5-1 and TRBJ1-4; D not certain. CDR1 is SGHRS, CDR2 YFSETQ, per germline. The CDR3 consists of 16 residues. The CDR3 DNA is TGCGCTTCCAGCAGCGGTAGTCTGAGACCCAATGAAAAACTGTTTTTT. Amino acids: CASSSGSLRPNEKLFF.

The gene calls are TRBV7-3 and TRBJ2-3, with 9 bases identical to TRBD2. V dropped 1 base and J dropped 4; count of bases not matched to a gene: 3. The CDR3 contains 15 residues. Germline CDR1 and CDR2: SGHTA and FQGTGA. The DNA of the CDR3 is TGTGCCAGCAGCTTAATTAGCGGGAGCGCAGATACGCAGTATTTT. This codes for CASSLISGSADTQYF.

In its sample, this clonotype was seen a few times. CDR3 in DNA: TGTGCCAGCAGTCCAGGACTAGCGAGGCCCTACGAGCAGTACTTC. It codes for CASSPGLARPYEQYF. The gene calls are TRBV6-5 and TRBJ2-5, with TRBD2 identical over 9 bases. The tail of the sequence fits TRBJ2-7 better, so the J call may be wrong. The CDR3 is 15 residues long. Germline V CDR1 and CDR2: MNHEY, SVGAGI.

This chain joins TRBV5-1 and TRBJ2-1; 12 nucleotides agree with TRBD2. The junction had 9 bases not matched to a gene; V was cut back by 2 bases and J by 0 bases. This CDR3 is built from 19 residues. Germline CDR1 is SGHRS and CDR2 is YFSETQ. The CDR3 is CASSFMVLAGGPSYNEQFF. The DNA for the CDR3 is TGCGCCAGCAGCTTTATGGTTCTAGCGGGAGGGCCCTCCTACAATGAGCAGTTCTTC.

This chain links TRBV4-3 with TRBJ1-2, with D unclear. Germline values: CDR1 LGHNA, CDR2 YSLEER. V lost 2 bases, J lost 8 bases, and 15 bases lay in between. The CDR3 loop spans 14 amino acids. As DNA, the CDR3 is TGCGCCAGCAGCCAATCTACGGGCGGTTTGGGCTACACCTTC. This translates into CASSQSTGGLGYTF.

This chain uses TRBV12-3 or TRBV12-4 with TRBJ2-7; 8 positions match TRBD1. The trim removed 6 bases at V and 6 bases at J, leaving 4 bases unmatched. CDR3 length: 12 residues. As DNA, the CDR3 is TGTGCCAGCAGCCAGGACAGGGCCGAGCAGTACTTC. Translated: CASSQDRAEQYF.

V usage is TRBV2 and J usage is TRBJ2-1, with TRBD2 matching 8 bases. CDR1 SNHLY and CDR2 FYNNEI come from the germline V gene. The CDR3 length is 15 residues. V lost 5 bases, J lost 10 bases, and 13 bases stayed unmatched. This chain's CDR3 is CASSNGGRRTGEQFF. CDR3 DNA: TGTGCCAGCAGTAACGGCGGGAGGCGTACGGGCGAGCAGTTCTTC.

The chain's CDR3 is CASREQGTGYTF. The DNA of the CDR3 is TGTGCCAGCAGGGAACAGGGGACTGGCTACACCTTC. The gene calls are TRBV2 and TRBJ1-2; 7 positions agree with TRBD1. The ends lost 6 bases at V and 7 bases at J; junction bases unmatched: 5. CDR1 is SNHLY, CDR2 FYNNEI, per germline. This CDR3 comprises 12 residues.

This clonotype was seen only a few times. The chain combines TRBV6-1 with TRBJ2-7, with TRBD2 identical over 7 bases. Germline CDR1 MNHNS, CDR2 SASEGT. The V and J ends lost 8 bases and 5 bases, in that order; junction bases with no gene match: 15. The CDR3 runs to 15 residues. The CDR3 protein is CASVSGTLYEDEQYF. DNA for the CDR3: TGTGCCAGCGTGAGCGGGACTCTATATGAAGACGAGCAGTACTTC.

In nucleotides, the CDR3 is TGTGCCAGCAGCTTGGGGGCCCTCCGGGGGAATGAGCAGTTCTTC. This translates into CASSLGALRGNEQFF. The rearrangement links TRBV5-4 to TRBJ2-1; possibly TRBD2 for D (6 bases). CDR1 is SGHNT and CDR2 is YYREEE in the germline V gene (reference sequence). The V end lost 0 bases, the J end lost 7 bases, and 14 bases lay between the germline ends. The CDR3 loop spans 15 amino acids.

This clonotype showed up just a few times. V is TRBV9 and J is TRBJ2-6; TRBD1 matches 8 bases. Germline V CDR1 and CDR2: SGDLS, YYNGEE. V shed 4 bases, J shed 1 base, and the junction held 7 bases outside the gene matches. This CDR3 has 17 residues. The CDR3 region is CASSQGTGISGANVLTF. As DNA, the CDR3 is TGTGCCAGCAGCCAAGGGACAGGAATTTCTGGGGCCAACGTCCTGACTTTC.

The chain uses TRBV4-3 and TRBJ1-6, with D perhaps TRBD1 (6 bases). This CDR3 is 15 amino acids long. Germline CDR1 is LGHNA and CDR2 is YSLEER. Trimming shortened V by 1 base and J by 10 bases, and 14 bases separated the two germline ends. The CDR3 region is CASSQGGGQGSPLHF. The CDR3 bases are TGCGCCAGCAGCCAAGGCGGGGGGCAAGGATCACCCCTCCACTTT.

The chain employs TRBV29-1 and TRBJ2-5; a weak D match, TRBD2 (6 bases). The CDR3 runs 13 residues. V was clipped by 7 bases and J by 11 bases, with 23 bases between them. The germline V gene encodes CDR1 SQVTM and CDR2 ANQGSEA. The CDR3 DNA reads as TGCAGCGGACTGGGTTGGAGCTCGGGGGAGCAGTACTTC. It specifies CSGLGWSSGEQYF.

This chain uses TRBV7-8 with TRBJ2-4, with a tentative D call TRBD2 (6 bases). The V gene lost 1 base and the J gene lost 2 bases, with 9 bases spanning the gap. This CDR3 has 15 amino acids. In germline, CDR1 is SGHVS, CDR2 FQNEAQ. The CDR3 protein is CASSLVAGTKNIQYF. The CDR3 DNA follows: TGTGCCAGCAGCTTAGTTGCGGGGACCAAAAACATTCAGTACTTC.

CDR3 sequence reads: CAISRQGLYNEQFF. DNA of the CDR3: TGTGCCATCAGTCGACAGGGTCTGTACAATGAGCAGTTCTTC. The chain employs TRBV10-3 and TRBJ2-1, with 7 bases that match TRBD1. J lost 4 bases, V lost 5 bases, and 5 bases had no gene match. The germline V gene encodes CDR1 ENHRY and CDR2 SYGVKD. This CDR3 is 14 amino acids long.

V and J are TRBV7-9 and TRBJ2-2; 12 bases agree with TRBD1. V lost 5 bases to trimming and J lost 2 bases; unmatched junction nucleotides: 3. The CDR3 length is 16 residues. Germline V CDR1 and CDR2: SEHNR, FQNEAQ (reference sequence). As DNA, the CDR3 is TGTGCCAGCAGCCCGGGGACAGGGGGCAACACCGGGGAGCTGTTTTTT. Translation gives CASSPGTGGNTGELFF.

This chain uses TRBV20-1 with TRBJ2-2; the D is unclear. The CDR3 extends over 15 amino acids. With 5 bases removed from V and 0 bases from J, the gap between germline ends came to 13 bases. The germline gives CDR1 DFQATT, CDR2 SNEGSKA (reference sequence). Here the CDR3 reads CSAVPTGANTGELFF. The CDR3 DNA follows: TGCAGTGCTGTCCCGACTGGAGCGAACACCGGGGAGCTGTTTTTT.

This chain connects TRBV5-1 to TRBJ1-6, with D unclear. Looked up from germline, CDR1 is SGHRS and CDR2 is YFSETQ. Trimming took 2 bases from V and 0 from J, leaving 9 bases between them. The CDR3 has 16 amino acids. CDR3 coding DNA: TGCGCCAGCAGCTTCCGTTGGGCCTCCTATAATTCACCCCTCCACTTT. This encodes CASSFRWASYNSPLHF. Looking up the rest from reference TRBV5-1 and TRBJ1-6 gives the full variable domain: KAGVTQTPRYLIKTRGQQVTLSCSPISGHRSVSWYQQTPGQGLQFLFEYFSETQRNKGNFPGRFSGRQFSNSRSEMNVSTLELGDSALYLCASSFRWASYNSPLHFGNGTRLTVT.

This clonotype was seen only a few times. The gene calls are TRBV29-1 and TRBJ1-4, with D unresolved. The CDR3 has 12 amino acids. CDR1 and CDR2 from the germline V gene are SQVTM and ANQGSEA. V lost 4 bases and J 5 bases, leaving 8 bases between the germline ends. The CDR3 is CSVVLENEKLFF. CDR3 in DNA: TGCAGCGTTGTCCTTGAGAATGAAAAACTGTTTTTT.

J is TRBJ2-2 and V is TRBV18; 10 nucleotides match TRBD1. Per the germline V gene, CDR1 is KGHSH and CDR2 is LQKENI. The CDR3 has 16 residues. J was trimmed by 4 bases and V by 7 bases; bases with no gene match: 9. DNA of the CDR3: TGTGCCAGCTTACCGGGACAGGGGATTATCACCGGGGAGCTGTTTTTT. It translates to CASLPGQGIITGELFF.

The sample holds a few counts of this clonotype. The chain links TRBV9 to TRBJ2-7; no clear D. The CDR3 totals 16 residues. V was trimmed by 4 bases and J by 0 bases, leaving 17 bases between them. Per the germline V gene, CDR1 is SGDLS and CDR2 is YYNGEE. The CDR3 nucleotides read TGTGCCAGCAGCCCTCAGTGGTCGGCGAGCTCCTACGAGCAGTACTTC. Translating gives CASSPQWSASSYEQYF. The full variable domain, in which reference TRBV9 and TRBJ2-7 provide the parts outside the CDR3, is DSGVTQTPKHLITATGQRVTLRCSPRSGDLSVYWYQQSLDQGLQFLIQYYNGEERAKGNILERFSAQQFPDLHSELNLSSLELGDSALYFCASSPQWSASSYEQYFGPGTRLTVT.

This rearrangement joins TRBV28 to TRBJ2-7, with D perhaps assigned TRBD1 or TRBD2 (5 bases each). V lost 6 bases to trimming and J lost 2 bases, with 14 bases between them. Germline lookup yields CDR1 MDHEN and CDR2 SYDVKM. The CDR3 contains 14 residues. This chain's CDR3 is CASSRPGRAYEQYF. The CDR3 bases are TGTGCCAGCAGCCGTCCGGGACGTGCCTACGAGCAGTACTTC.

The chain is built from TRBV6-5 and TRBJ2-1; no definite D call. Germline loops: CDR1 MNHEY, CDR2 SVGAGI. This CDR3 is built from 15 residues. V was trimmed by 0 bases and J by 7 bases, leaving 13 bases between them. CDR3 protein: CASSYSNRGANEQFF. CDR3 nucleotides: TGTGCCAGCAGTTACTCGAACCGCGGAGCTAATGAGCAGTTCTTC.

V gene TRBV28 combines with J gene TRBJ2-5; the match to TRBD2 covers 10 bases. The DNA end is a closer match to TRBJ2-1, so the J assignment may be wrong. In germline, CDR1 is MDHEN, CDR2 SYDVKM. The length of the CDR3 is 15 residues. CDR3 coding DNA: TGTGCCAGCATTTGGACTAGCGGAATGACCAATGAGCAGTTCTTC. Its protein product is CASIWTSGMTNEQFF.

Notes on this clonotype: Sequence at one end of the junction differs from germline and may be a read error. The chain is built from TRBV28 and TRBJ2-5, with D perhaps given as TRBD1 or TRBD2 (5 bases each). The closer fit of TRBJ2-7 to the DNA end suggests the J call may be wrong. The germline V gene encodes CDR1 MDHEN and CDR2 SYDVKM. CDR3 length: 15 amino acids. CDR3 sequence: CACSLGVVSTYEQYF. CDR3 DNA: TGTGCCTGCAGTTTGGGGGTTGTCTCTACCTACGAGCAGTACTTC.